This T cell receptor beta chain was captured by sequencing in a study of blood T cell repertoires in COVID-19. The junction had 7 bases not matched to a gene; V was cut back by 6 bases and J by 0 bases. The V gene's germline CDR1 is KGHSH and CDR2 LQKENI. The CDR3 is made up of 17 amino acids. Using immunoSEQ multiplex PCR, the repertoire was profiled, and TCRdb retains in-frame clones only, with some absent. Among roughly 330,000 clones, about 87% were seen once, and the ten largest hold approximately 5%. This chain connects TRBV18 to TRBJ2-6, with TRBD1 matching over 8 bases. This clonotype was obtained from a young woman who had recovered from COVID-19. Sequencing input: PBMCs or T cells enriched from blood (not recorded which). This CDR3 reads CASSIWTGRSGANVLTF. CDR3 DNA: TGTGCCAGCTCGATCTGGACAGGGCGCTCTGGGGCCAACGTCCTGACTTTC.